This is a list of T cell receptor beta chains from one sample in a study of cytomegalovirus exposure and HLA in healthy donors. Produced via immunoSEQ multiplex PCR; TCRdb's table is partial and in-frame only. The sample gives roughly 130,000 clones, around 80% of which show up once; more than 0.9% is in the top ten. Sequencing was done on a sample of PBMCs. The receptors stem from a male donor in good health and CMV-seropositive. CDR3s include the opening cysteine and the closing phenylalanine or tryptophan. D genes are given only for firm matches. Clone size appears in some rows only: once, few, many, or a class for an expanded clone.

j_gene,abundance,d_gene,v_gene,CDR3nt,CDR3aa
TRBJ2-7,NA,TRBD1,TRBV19,TGTGCCAGTAGCACGACAGGGGGAGGTTACGAGCAGTACTTC,CASSTTGGGYEQYF
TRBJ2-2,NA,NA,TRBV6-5,TGTGCCAGCAGTTACTGGAGGGGAATTCACACCGGGGAGCTGTTTTTT,CASSYWRGIHTGELFF
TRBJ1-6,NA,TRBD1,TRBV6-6,TGTGCCAGCAGACTAGGGGGCCCCGCCTATAATTCACCCCTCCACTTT,CASRLGGPAYNSPLHF
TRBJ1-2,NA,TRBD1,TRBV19,TGTGCCAGTAGTATGCCCCTTAGAGGACAGGGTAACTATGGCTACACCTTC,CASSMPLRGQGNYGYTF
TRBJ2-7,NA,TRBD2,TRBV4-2,TGTGCCAGCGGACTAGCGGGGGCGTACGAGCAGTACTTC,CASGLAGAYEQYF
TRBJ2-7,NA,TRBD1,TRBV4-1,TGCGCCAGCAGCCAAGAGATTGGGACAGGATCCTACGAGCAGTACTTC,CASSQEIGTGSYEQYF
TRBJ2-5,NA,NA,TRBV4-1,TGCGCCAGCAGCCAATTGGGAGTCCAAGAGACCCAGTACTTC,CASSQLGVQETQYF
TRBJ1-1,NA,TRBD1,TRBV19,TGTGCCAGTAGTATAGTAGACTGGGACAGAGCGCGCACTGAAGCTTTCTTT,CASSIVDWDRARTEAFF
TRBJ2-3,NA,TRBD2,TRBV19,TGTGCCTCGGGACTAGCGGGGGGAGATACGCAGTATTTT,CASGLAGGDTQYF
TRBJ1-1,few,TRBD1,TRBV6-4,TGTGCCAGCAGATACAGGGGGAACACTGAAGCTTTCTTT,CASRYRGNTEAFF
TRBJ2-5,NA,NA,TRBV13,TGTGCCAGCAGCCGGCGGGGACAAGAGACCCAGTACTTC,CASSRRGQETQYF
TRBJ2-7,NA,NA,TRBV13,TGTGCCAGCAGCTTTTTCGGGACTGACTACGAGCAGTACTTC,CASSFFGTDYEQYF
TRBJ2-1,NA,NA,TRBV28,TGTGCCAGCAGTGTGGTCGGGGGTGAGCAGTTCTTC,CASSVVGGEQFF
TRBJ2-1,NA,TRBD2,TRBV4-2,TGTGCCAGCAGCCAAGATTGGAATAGCGGGGGGGCGAGAAATGAGCAGTTCTTC,CASSQDWNSGGARNEQFF
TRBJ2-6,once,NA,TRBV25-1,TGTGCCAGCACGGGAGTTGCTGGGGCCAACGTCCTGACTTTC,CASTGVAGANVLTF
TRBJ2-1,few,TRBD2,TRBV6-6,TGTGCCAGCAGTAATGGACTAGCGGGAGATGAGCAGTTCTTC,CASSNGLAGDEQFF
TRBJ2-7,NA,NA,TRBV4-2,TGTGCCAGCAGTCCGGACAGCTCCTACGAGCAGTACTTC,CASSPDSSYEQYF
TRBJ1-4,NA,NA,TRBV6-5,TGTGCCAGCAGTTACAGGGGTAAACTGTTTTTT,CASSYRGKLFF
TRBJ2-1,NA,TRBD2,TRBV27,TGTGCCAGCGTTTCCCCCTGGGGGGCGGGGGGTATCAATGAGCAGTTCTTC,CASVSPWGAGGINEQFF
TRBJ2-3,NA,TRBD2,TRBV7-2,TGTGCCAGCAGCACCCGGACTAGCGGGGACCGCACAGATACGCAGTATTTT,CASSTRTSGDRTDTQYF
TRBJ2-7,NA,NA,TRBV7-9,TGTGCCAGCAGCGCACTAGAGTCCGCGGCCTACGAGCAGTACTTC,CASSALESAAYEQYF
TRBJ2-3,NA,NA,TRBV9,TGTGCCAGCAGCGTAGTTACACAGGCAGATACGCAGTATTTT,CASSVVTQADTQYF
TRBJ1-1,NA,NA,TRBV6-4,TGTGCCAGCAGTGGCTCCCACAGGATGAACACTGAAGCTTTCTTT,CASSGSHRMNTEAFF
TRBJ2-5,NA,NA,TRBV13,TGTGCCAGCAGCCCCTTTACTAGTCAAGAGACCCAGTACTTC,CASSPFTSQETQYF
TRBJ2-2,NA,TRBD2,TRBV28,TGTGCCAGCAGTTTAGGTAGCGGGAGGGCTCTCGGTGACACCGGGGAGCTGTTTTTT,CASSLGSGRALGDTGELFF